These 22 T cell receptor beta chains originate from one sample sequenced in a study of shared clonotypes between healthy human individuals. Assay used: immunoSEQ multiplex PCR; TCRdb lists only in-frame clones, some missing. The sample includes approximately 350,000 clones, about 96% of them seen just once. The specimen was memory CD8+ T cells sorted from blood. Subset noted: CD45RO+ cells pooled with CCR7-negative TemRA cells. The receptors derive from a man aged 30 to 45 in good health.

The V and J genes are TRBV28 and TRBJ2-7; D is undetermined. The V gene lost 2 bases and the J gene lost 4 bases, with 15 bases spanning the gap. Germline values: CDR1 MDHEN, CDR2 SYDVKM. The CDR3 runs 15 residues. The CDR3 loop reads CASSLRQSGGYEQYF. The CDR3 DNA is TGTGCCAGCAGTTTAAGGCAGAGTGGCGGATACGAGCAGTACTTC.

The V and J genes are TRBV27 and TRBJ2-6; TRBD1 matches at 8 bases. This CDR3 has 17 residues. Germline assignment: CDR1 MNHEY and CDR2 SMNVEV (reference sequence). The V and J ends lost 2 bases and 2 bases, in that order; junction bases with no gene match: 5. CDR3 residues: CASSLRTGRPGANVLTF. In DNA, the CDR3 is TGTGCCAGCAGTTTACGGACAGGGCGGCCTGGGGCCAACGTCCTGACTTTC.

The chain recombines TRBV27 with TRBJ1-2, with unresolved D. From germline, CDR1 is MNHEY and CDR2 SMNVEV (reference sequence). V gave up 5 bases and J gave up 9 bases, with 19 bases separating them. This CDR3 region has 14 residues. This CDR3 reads CASSLVPLLGSYTF. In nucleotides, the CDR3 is TGTGCCAGCAGTCTTGTGCCCCTACTCGGTAGCTACACCTTC.

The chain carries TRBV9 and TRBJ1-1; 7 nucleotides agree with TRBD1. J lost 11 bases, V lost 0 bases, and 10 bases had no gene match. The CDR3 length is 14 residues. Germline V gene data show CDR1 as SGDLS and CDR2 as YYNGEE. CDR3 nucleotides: TGTGCCAGCAGCGTAGGACAGGGTATGGCGGCGGCTTTCTTT. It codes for CASSVGQGMAAAFF.

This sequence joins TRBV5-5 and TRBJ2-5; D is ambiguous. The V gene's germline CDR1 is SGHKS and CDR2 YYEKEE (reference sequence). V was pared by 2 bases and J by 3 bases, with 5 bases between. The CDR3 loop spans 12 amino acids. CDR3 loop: CASSLLKETQYF. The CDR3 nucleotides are TGTGCCAGCAGCTTACTCAAAGAGACCCAGTACTTC.

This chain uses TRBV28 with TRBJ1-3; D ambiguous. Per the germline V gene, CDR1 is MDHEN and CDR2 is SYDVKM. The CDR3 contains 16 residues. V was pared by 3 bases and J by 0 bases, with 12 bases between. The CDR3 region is CASSFRRALSGNTIYF. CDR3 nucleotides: TGTGCCAGCAGTTTCCGGAGGGCACTCTCTGGAAACACCATATATTTT.

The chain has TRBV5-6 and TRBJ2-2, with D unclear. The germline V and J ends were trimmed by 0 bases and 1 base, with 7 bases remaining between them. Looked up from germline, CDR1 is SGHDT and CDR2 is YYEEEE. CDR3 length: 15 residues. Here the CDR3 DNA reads TGTGCCAGCAGCTTGGGCCCTAAGAACACCGGGGAGCTGTTTTTT. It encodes CASSLGPKNTGELFF.

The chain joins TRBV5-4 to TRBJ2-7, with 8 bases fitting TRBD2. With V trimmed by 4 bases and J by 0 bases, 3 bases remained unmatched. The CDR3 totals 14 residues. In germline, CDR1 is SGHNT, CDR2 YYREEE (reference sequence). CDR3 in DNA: TGTGCCAGCAGCCCCAGCGGGAGCTCCTACGAGCAGTACTTC. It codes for CASSPSGSSYEQYF.

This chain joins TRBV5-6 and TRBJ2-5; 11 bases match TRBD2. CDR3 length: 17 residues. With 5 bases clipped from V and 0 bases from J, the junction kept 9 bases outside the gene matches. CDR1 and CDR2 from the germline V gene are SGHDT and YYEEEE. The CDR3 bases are TGTGCCAGCAGACGCCGGGGACTAGCGGTCTACCAAGAGACCCAGTACTTC. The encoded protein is CASRRRGLAVYQETQYF.

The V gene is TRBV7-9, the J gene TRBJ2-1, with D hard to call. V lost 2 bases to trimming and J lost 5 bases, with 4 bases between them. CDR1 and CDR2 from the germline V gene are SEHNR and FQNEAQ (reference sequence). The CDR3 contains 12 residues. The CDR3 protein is CASSLLNNEQFF. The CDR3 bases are TGTGCCAGCAGCTTACTAAACAATGAGCAGTTCTTC.

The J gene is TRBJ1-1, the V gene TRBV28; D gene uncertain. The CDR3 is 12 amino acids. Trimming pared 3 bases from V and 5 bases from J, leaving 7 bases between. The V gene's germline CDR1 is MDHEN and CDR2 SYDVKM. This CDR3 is CASSLRWTEAFF. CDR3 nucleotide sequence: TGTGCCAGCAGTTTGAGATGGACTGAAGCTTTCTTT. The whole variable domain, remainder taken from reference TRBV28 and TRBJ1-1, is DVKVTQSSRYLVKRTGEKVFLECVQDMDHENMFWYRQDPGLGLRLIYFSYDVKMKEKGDIPEGYSVSREKKERFSLILESASTNQTSMYLCASSLRWTEAFFGQGTRLTVV.

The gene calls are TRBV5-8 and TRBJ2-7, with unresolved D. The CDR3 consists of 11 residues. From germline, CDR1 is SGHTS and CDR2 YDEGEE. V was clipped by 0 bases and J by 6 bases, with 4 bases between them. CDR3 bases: TGTGCCAGCAGCTTGGGGGGCGAGCAGTACTTC. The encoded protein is CASSLGGEQYF.

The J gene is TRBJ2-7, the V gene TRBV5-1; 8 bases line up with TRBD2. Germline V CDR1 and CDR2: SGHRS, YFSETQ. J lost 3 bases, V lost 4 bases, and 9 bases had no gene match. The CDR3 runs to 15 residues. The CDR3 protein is CASSPSGGAYYEQYF. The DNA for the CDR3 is TGCGCCAGCAGCCCTTCCGGGGGGGCTTACTACGAGCAGTACTTC.

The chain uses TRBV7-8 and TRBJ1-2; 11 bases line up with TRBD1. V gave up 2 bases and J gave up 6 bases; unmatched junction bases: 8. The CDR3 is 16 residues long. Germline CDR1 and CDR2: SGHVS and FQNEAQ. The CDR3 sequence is CASSLWVGTGGNGYTF. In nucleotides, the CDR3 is TGTGCCAGCAGCTTATGGGTTGGGACAGGGGGAAATGGCTACACCTTC.

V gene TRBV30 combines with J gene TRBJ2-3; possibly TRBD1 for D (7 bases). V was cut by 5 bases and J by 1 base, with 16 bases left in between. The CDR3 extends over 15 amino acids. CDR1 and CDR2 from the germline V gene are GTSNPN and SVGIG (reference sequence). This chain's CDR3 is CAWGRRGPGTDTQYF. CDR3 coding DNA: TGTGCCTGGGGAAGGAGGGGGCCGGGCACAGATACGCAGTATTTT.

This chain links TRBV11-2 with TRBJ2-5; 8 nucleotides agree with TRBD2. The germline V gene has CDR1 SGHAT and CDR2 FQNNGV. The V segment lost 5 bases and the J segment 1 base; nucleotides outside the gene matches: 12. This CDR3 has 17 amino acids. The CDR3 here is CASSPPSGGRPQETQYF. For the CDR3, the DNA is TGTGCCAGCAGCCCTCCGTCGGGCGGGAGGCCCCAAGAGACCCAGTACTTC.

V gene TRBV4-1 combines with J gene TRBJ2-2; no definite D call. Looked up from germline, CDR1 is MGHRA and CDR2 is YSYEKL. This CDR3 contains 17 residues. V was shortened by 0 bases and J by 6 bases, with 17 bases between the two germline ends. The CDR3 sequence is CASSQDLASFFPGELFF. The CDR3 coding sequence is TGCGCCAGCAGCCAAGACTTGGCTAGTTTTTTTCCCGGGGAGCTGTTTTTT.

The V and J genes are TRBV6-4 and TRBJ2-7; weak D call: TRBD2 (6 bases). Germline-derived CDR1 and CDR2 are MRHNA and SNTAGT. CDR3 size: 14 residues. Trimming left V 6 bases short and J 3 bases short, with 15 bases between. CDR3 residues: CASRRDPSDYEQYF. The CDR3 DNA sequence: TGTGCCAGCAGGCGGGATCCTTCTGACTACGAGCAGTACTTC.

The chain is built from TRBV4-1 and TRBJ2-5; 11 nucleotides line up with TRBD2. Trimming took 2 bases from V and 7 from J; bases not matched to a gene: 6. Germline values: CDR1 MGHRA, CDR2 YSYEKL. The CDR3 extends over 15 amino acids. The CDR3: CASSQLAGGGTTQYF. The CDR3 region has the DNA TGCGCCAGCAGCCAACTAGCGGGAGGCGGAACGACCCAGTACTTC.

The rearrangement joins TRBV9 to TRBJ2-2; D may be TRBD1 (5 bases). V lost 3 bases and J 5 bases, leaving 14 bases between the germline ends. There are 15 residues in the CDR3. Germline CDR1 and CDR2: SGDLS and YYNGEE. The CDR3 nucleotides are TGTGCCAGCAGCGGAGACAGACCTACGACCGGGGAGCTGTTTTTT. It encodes CASSGDRPTTGELFF.

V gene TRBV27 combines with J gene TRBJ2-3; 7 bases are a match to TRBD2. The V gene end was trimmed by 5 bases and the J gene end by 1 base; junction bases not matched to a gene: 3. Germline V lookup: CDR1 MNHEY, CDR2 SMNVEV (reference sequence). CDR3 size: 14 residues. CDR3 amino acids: CASSGLVGTDTQYF. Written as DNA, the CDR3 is TGTGCCAGCAGTGGACTAGTAGGCACAGATACGCAGTATTTT.

Written as DNA, the CDR3 is TGTGCCAGCAGCTTCGGGACTAGCGGACGGAATGAGCAGTTCTTC. It specifies CASSFGTSGRNEQFF. The chain has TRBV11-1 and TRBJ2-1, with 11 bases lining up with TRBD2. V lost 3 bases to trimming and J lost 7 bases; unmatched junction nucleotides: 5. The CDR3 is 15 amino acids. The germline V gene encodes CDR1 SGHAT and CDR2 FQDESV (reference sequence).